This TCR beta chain was captured by sequencing in a study of cytomegalovirus exposure and HLA in healthy donors. Researchers ran the PCR with 60 Vbeta and 13 Jbeta primers. Clones were sequenced by immunoSEQ multiplex PCR, and TCRdb holds only the in-frame ones, with some missing. The sample gives some 180,000 clones, almost 75% of which show up once; 4.5% to 5.5% is in the top ten. CDR3 length: 12 amino acids. CDR1 and CDR2 from the germline V gene are SEHNR and FQNEAQ (reference sequence). The sequencing input was PBMCs. This rearrangement joins TRBV7-9 to TRBJ2-7; 12 bases fit TRBD1. This clonotype originated in a woman between 18 and 29 years old in good health and CMV-seropositive. In DNA form, the CDR3 reads TGTTCCGGGGGACAGGGGGCGGGTGAGCAGTACTTC. As protein: CSGGQGAGEQYF.